Listed below are T cell receptor beta chains from one sample, sequenced in a study of blood T cell repertoires in COVID-19. This table comes from immunoSEQ multiplex PCR, and its TCRdb copy is limited to in-frame clones, with some not included. The sample records 200,000 to 250,000 clones, 80% to 85% being singletons. Specimen: peripheral blood. The receptor set was obtained from a woman aged 55-70 years with acute or convalescent COVID-19. The CDR3 runs from the conserved cysteine through the conserved F or W. A D gene is named only where the DNA matches it firmly. Only some rows state a clone size, as once, few, many or a class for expanded clones.

CDR3aa,CDR3nt,d_gene,len,abundance,v_gene,j_gene
CASSLEHYEQYF,TGTGCCAGCAGCTTGGAACACTACGAGCAGTACTTC,.,12,.,TRBV5-6,TRBJ2-7
CASSLGVPSSYEQYF,TGCGCCAGCAGCTTGGGCGTGCCGAGCTCCTACGAGCAGTACTTC,.,15,.,TRBV5-1,TRBJ2-7
CASSPNLAGELFF,TGTGCCAGCAGCCCAAATTTAGCCGGGGAGCTGTTTTTT,.,13,.,TRBV4-2,TRBJ2-2
CASSPSDRGGFGYTF,TGCGCCAGCAGCCCTTCGGACAGGGGCGGATTTGGCTACACCTTC,TRBD1,15,.,TRBV4-1,TRBJ1-2
CASSSPLYGYTF,TGTGCCAGCAGTTCCCCTTTATATGGCTACACCTTC,.,12,.,TRBV12-3/TRBV12-4,TRBJ1-2
CASSVLTGQGTEAFF,TGTGCCAGCAGCGTCTTAACAGGGCAGGGGACTGAAGCTTTCTTT,.,15,.,TRBV9,TRBJ1-1
CASSQQEKYEKLFF,TGTGCCAGCAGCCAACAGGAAAAGTATGAAAAACTGTTTTTT,.,14,.,TRBV2,TRBJ1-4
CASIGRGNYEQYF,TGTGCCAGCATAGGTAGGGGAAATTACGAGCAGTACTTC,.,13,.,TRBV5-5,TRBJ2-7
CASSPGNTGMNTEAFF,TGTGCCAGCTCACCTGGAAACACAGGGATGAACACTGAAGCTTTCTTT,.,16,.,TRBV18,TRBJ1-1
CASKDLANYGYTF,TGTGCCAGTAAAGACTTGGCTAACTATGGCTACACCTTC,.,13,.,TRBV19,TRBJ1-2
CASSGYGQGYGANVLTF,TGTGCCAGCAGCGGCTACGGACAGGGGTACGGGGCCAACGTCCTGACTTTC,TRBD1,17,.,TRBV5-6,TRBJ2-6
CASSKGLAGKNQETQYF,TGTGCCAGCAGCAAGGGACTAGCGGGGAAAAACCAAGAGACCCAGTACTTC,TRBD2,17,.,TRBV5-4,TRBJ2-5
CASSENRAYEQYF,TGTGCCAGCAGCGAGAACAGGGCCTACGAGCAGTACTTC,.,13,.,TRBV5-4,TRBJ2-7
CASSPQGAYNQPQHF,TGTGCCAGCTCACCACAGGGAGCCTACAATCAGCCCCAGCATTTT,.,15,.,TRBV18,TRBJ1-5
CASRSDRAGNQPQHF,TGTGCCAGCAGATCAGACAGGGCGGGGAATCAGCCCCAGCATTTT,TRBD1,15,.,TRBV28,TRBJ1-5
CASSLGTGNQETQYF,TGTGCCAGCAGTTTAGGGACAGGGAATCAAGAGACCCAGTACTTC,TRBD1,15,.,TRBV27,TRBJ2-5
CASNSGGGTDTQYF,TGTGCCAGCAATTCGGGGGGCGGCACAGATACGCAGTATTTT,.,14,once,TRBV28,TRBJ2-3
CASSAGGAEAFF,TGCGCCAGCAGCGCCGGGGGGGCTGAAGCTTTCTTT,.,12,.,TRBV5-1,TRBJ1-1
CASGLTTGFYGYTF,TGTGCTAGTGGTTTGACGACAGGATTCTATGGCTACACCTTC,.,14,.,TRBV12-5,TRBJ1-2
CSVGRGGKNTDTQYF,TGCAGCGTTGGCCGGGGGGGCAAGAACACAGATACGCAGTATTTT,TRBD2,15,.,TRBV29-1,TRBJ2-3
CASSPGVGSDRAGGYTF,TGTGCCAGCAGCCCCGGGGTTGGGTCGGACAGGGCTGGCGGCTACACCTTC,TRBD1,17,.,TRBV7-2,TRBJ1-2
CASSLGQGRTNEKLFF,TGCGCCAGCAGCTTGGGACAGGGTCGAACTAATGAAAAACTGTTTTTT,TRBD1,16,.,TRBV5-1,TRBJ1-4
CASSSGIGNTIYF,TGTGCCAGCAGTTCAGGGATCGGAAACACCATATATTTT,.,13,few,TRBV6-5,TRBJ1-3
CASSRDPPIAGAEAFF,TGCGCCAGCAGCCGAGATCCCCCAATCGCGGGTGCTGAAGCTTTCTTT,.,16,.,TRBV5-1,TRBJ1-1
CSASHRGQLYEQYF,TGCAGTGCTAGTCACAGGGGACAACTCTACGAGCAGTACTTC,TRBD1,14,.,TRBV20-1,TRBJ2-7